The 24 T cell receptor beta chains given below trace back to one sample, sequenced in a study of tumor and adjacent non-tumor tissue in lung cancer. The template was RNA from unsorted bulk tissue. Three rounds of nested PCR, following a modified ARM-PCR protocol, produced the TCRbeta library. TCRdb passed the multiplex PCR reads through MiXCR, listing each CDR3 protein once. The sample yields 75,000 to 95,000 distinct CDR3 sequences, roughly 66% seen once. What was sequenced was lung tumor tissue. These receptors were taken from a man between 60 and 75 years old with non-small cell lung cancer.

For this clonotype: The conserved phenylalanine or tryptophan is not found at the CDR3 terminus, so this likely reflects a read error. V is TRBV4-2 and J is TRBJ1-6, with D hard to call. The CDR3 length is 17 residues. CDR1 and CDR2 (germline): LGHNA, YNFKEQ. The CDR3 spells CASSQDLESSYNSLLHY. DNA for the CDR3: TGTGCCAGCAGCCAAGATTTGGAGAGCTCCTATAATTCACTCCTCCACTAT.

The table lists this clonotype with a few counts. Just one base apart from a much larger clone, this may be a read error. The chain has TRBV12-3 or TRBV12-4 and TRBJ2-5; 10 bases are shared with TRBD2. Trimming at V came to 5 bases and at J to 0 bases, leaving 9 bases not matched to a gene. This CDR3 contains 17 residues. The CDR3, as DNA: TGTGCCAGCAGTCGGGCTAGCGGGGGTCAGTACCAAGAGACCCAGTACTTC. It encodes CASSRASGGQYQETQYF.

This clonotype occurred once. This chain joins TRBV5-6 and TRBJ2-5; tentative D call: TRBD2 (5 bases). This CDR3 has 13 amino acids. V lost 7 bases and J 3 bases, leaving 13 bases between the germline ends. Germline values: CDR1 SGHDT, CDR2 YYEEEE. The CDR3 sequence: CASGRGLEETQYF. The DNA for the CDR3 is TGTGCCAGCGGCCGAGGACTCGAAGAGACCCAGTACTTC.

This chain uses TRBV10-3 with TRBJ2-5; perhaps TRBD2 as D (6 bases). Germline V CDR1 and CDR2: ENHRY, SYGVKD. The CDR3 totals 15 residues. V lost 10 bases to trimming and J lost 2 bases, with 20 bases between them. In DNA, the CDR3 is TGTGCCACTCGGGGGACTGGGAGCGAACAAGAGACCCAGTACTTC. It yields the protein CATRGTGSEQETQYF.

Of note for this clonotype: The junction departs from the called germline gene at one end, perhaps through a read error. V gene TRBV7-2 combines with J gene TRBJ2-5; D is uncertain. CDR3 length: 13 amino acids. The germline CDR1 and CDR2 sequences are SGHTA and FQGNSA. The DNA for the CDR3 is TGTGTCAGCAGCAAGGCCCGTCGAGAGACCCAGTACTTC. Amino acid sequence: CVSSKARRETQYF.

Details on this clonotype: This may arise from a read error, as a much more abundant clone is one base away. The chain has TRBV7-9 and TRBJ1-2; D remains unclear. This CDR3 comprises 13 residues. Per the germline V gene, CDR1 is SEHNR and CDR2 is FQNEAQ (reference sequence). Here the CDR3 DNA reads TGTGCCAGCAGCCCAAGTAAGATTGGTGGCAACACCTTC. Protein: CASSPSKIGGNTF.

As to this clonotype: The conserved phenylalanine or tryptophan is not found at the CDR3 terminus, so this likely reflects a read error. The chain links TRBV10-2 to TRBJ1-5; D is undetermined. Per germline, CDR1 WSHSY and CDR2 SAAADI. CDR3 size: 14 residues. In DNA, the CDR3 is TGTGCCAGCAGTGAGGGCTCGACTAATCAGCCCCAGCATTTA. Translated: CASSEGSTNQPQHL.

This clonotype was seen a single time. A read error may produce the germline difference seen at one junction end. The V and J genes are TRBV4-2 and TRBJ2-7; 7 nucleotides line up with TRBD2. There are 16 residues in the CDR3. From germline, CDR1 is LGHNA and CDR2 YNFKEQ. The CDR3 reads CASSQASSGSSYGQYF. DNA of the CDR3: TGCGCCAGCAGCCAAGCGTCTAGCGGATCCTCCTACGGGCAGTACTTC.

Concerning this clonotype itself: This may come from a read error, since a much larger clone is one base off. CDR3 sequence reads: CASSSGEGGYEQYF. In DNA form, the CDR3 reads TGTGCCAGCAGCTCGGGCGAAGGGGGCTACGAGCAGTACTTC. V is TRBV5-6 and J is TRBJ2-7; D is perhaps TRBD1 (6 bases). Germline values: CDR1 SGHDT, CDR2 YYEEEE. CDR3 size: 14 residues. Trimming shortened V by 3 bases and J by 3 bases, and 13 bases separated the two germline ends.

This clonotype was detected only a few times. The CDR3 loop is CAWSPTRGEQFF. The CDR3 nucleotides read TGTGCCTGGAGTCCTACACGGGGTGAGCAGTTCTTC. The chain carries TRBV30 and TRBJ2-1; TRBD2 is a possible D gene (5 bases). V was cut by 2 bases and J by 9 bases, with 11 bases left in between. The CDR3 spans 12 residues. Germline V CDR1 and CDR2: GTSNPN, SVGIG (reference sequence). Based on the CDR3 plus reference TRBV30 and TRBJ2-1, the full variable domain is SQTIHQWPATLVQPVGSPLSLECTVEGTSNPNLYWYRQAAGRGLQLLFYSVGIGQISSEVPQNLSASRPQDRQFILSSKKLLLSDSGFYLCAWSPTRGEQFFGPGTRLTVL.

For this clonotype: Germline and junction disagree at one end, which may indicate a read error. V is TRBV6-5 and J is TRBJ2-3; 10 bases are shared with TRBD2. Per the germline V gene, CDR1 is MNHEY and CDR2 is SVGAGI. The CDR3 sequence is 15 residues long. The CDR3 sequence is CVCSSPSGSTDTRYF. CDR3 DNA sequence: TGTGTCTGCAGTTCGCCTAGCGGGAGCACAGATACGCGGTATTTT.

This chain uses TRBV28 with TRBJ2-3; 8 positions agree with TRBD2. Germline V gene data show CDR1 as MDHEN and CDR2 as SYDVKM. V lost 10 bases, J lost 4 bases, and 10 bases stayed unmatched. This CDR3 region has 14 residues. The CDR3 sequence: CANTYGGVSDTQYF. As DNA, the CDR3 is TGTGCCAACACTTACGGGGGGGTGTCAGATACGCAGTATTTT. The variable domain in full, with the rest retrieved from reference TRBV28 and TRBJ2-3, is DVKVTQSSRYLVKRTGEKVFLECVQDMDHENMFWYRQDPGLGLRLIYFSYDVKMKEKGDIPEGYSVSREKKERFSLILESASTNQTSMYLCANTYGGVSDTQYFGPGTRLTVL.

Details on this clonotype: This may stem from a read error, because a much larger clone lies one nucleotide away. The rearrangement uses TRBV12-3 or TRBV12-4 and TRBJ2-1, with TRBD2 matching 14 bases. V shed 7 bases and J 9 bases; nucleotides not matched to a gene: 11. The CDR3 totals 16 residues. The CDR3 DNA follows: TGTGCCAGCACTCCCTTAGGGACTAGCGGGAGCGTTGAGCAGTTCTTC. Amino acid sequence: CASTPLGTSGSVEQFF.

The rearrangement joins TRBV10-3 to TRBJ2-3, with D possibly being TRBD2 (5 bases). V was pared by 2 bases and J by 3 bases, with 12 bases between. The CDR3 consists of 15 residues. The germline CDR1 and CDR2 sequences are ENHRY and SYGVKD. The CDR3 DNA reads TGTGCCATCAGTGAGGAAGAGCGGTTAACAGATACGCAGTATTTT. Protein sequence: CAISEEERLTDTQYF.

This clonotype has a count of ten or more. This chain uses TRBV5-1 with TRBJ2-7; D may be TRBD2 (5 bases). The CDR3 has 13 residues. V lost 3 bases and J lost 0, with 7 bases in between. The germline gives CDR1 SGHRS, CDR2 YFSETQ. CDR3 nucleotide sequence: TGCGCCAGCAGCTCTGACTACTCCTACGAGCAGTACTTC. Its protein is CASSSDYSYEQYF.

To note about this clonotype: A much larger clone differs by one base, so this may be a read error. In nucleotides, the CDR3 is TGCGCCAGCAGAGGGAGCACGACAGGTTATACTGAAGCTTTCTTT. Translated, it gives CASRGSTTGYTEAFF. The gene calls are TRBV5-1 and TRBJ1-1, with D tentatively TRBD1 (6 bases). There are 15 residues in the CDR3. Trimming removed 5 bases at V and 5 bases at J, with 19 bases between. Germline lookup yields CDR1 SGHRS and CDR2 YFSETQ.

Concerning this clonotype: At one end, the junction sequence differs from germline, possibly due to a read error. The genes are TRBV5-4 and TRBJ2-1; 8 bases match TRBD2. Per the germline V gene, CDR1 is SGHNT and CDR2 is YYREEE (reference sequence). The CDR3 contains 17 residues. The CDR3 DNA sequence: TGTGTCAGCAGCTTGGAGTACGGTAGCGGGACCTACAATGGGCAGTTCTTC. Translation gives CVSSLEYGSGTYNGQFF.

Comments on this clonotype: The junction departs from germline at one end; a sequencing error may be responsible. The V gene is TRBV6-2 or TRBV6-3, the J gene TRBJ2-1; no firm D call. CDR1 MNHEY and CDR2 SVGEGT come from the germline V gene. The CDR3 totals 14 residues. The CDR3: CASTSSIVRNEQFF. CDR3 coding DNA: TGCGCCAGCACTTCCTCTATAGTTCGGAATGAGCAGTTCTTC.

With regard to this clonotype: No conserved phenylalanine or tryptophan is present at the end of the CDR3, so a read error is the likely explanation. The DNA is left out, because the CDR3 cannot be placed on it with certainty; the CDR3 is given as TCRdb lists it. This chain joins TRBV6-1 and TRBJ2-5. Germline V gives CDR1 MNHNS, CDR2 SASEGT. The CDR3 has 13 residues if both end residues are counted. This CDR3 reads CASSEDWGETQYL.

Comment on this clonotype: Here the CDR3 omits its conserved ending phenylalanine or tryptophan, so a read error is the likely source. The DNA is left out, because the CDR3 cannot be placed on it with certainty; the CDR3 is given as TCRdb lists it. This chain links TRBV6-5 with TRBJ1-2; the DNA was not compared with TRBD1, the D call given in the table. Germline-derived CDR1 and CDR2 are MNHEY and SVGAGI. The CDR3 length equals 14 residues, ends included. The CDR3 loop is CASRSGQGEYGYNI.

The CDR3: CASSLLGWEDTQYF. CDR3 nucleotides: TGTGCCAGCAGCTTACTGGGATGGGAGGATACGCAGTATTTT. J is TRBJ2-3 and V is TRBV11-1; possible D gene TRBD2, 5 bases. This CDR3 contains 14 residues. Trimming took 2 bases from V and 6 from J, leaving 12 bases between them. Germline V lookup: CDR1 SGHAT, CDR2 FQDESV (reference sequence).

Regarding this clonotype: The final CDR3 position lacks the conserved phenylalanine or tryptophan, pointing to a likely read error. The CDR3: CASSPWGTNEQFL. The CDR3 DNA reads as TGTGCCAGCAGCCCCTGGGGGACAAATGAGCAGTTCTTA. The chain employs TRBV11-3 and TRBJ2-1, with D possibly TRBD1 on 6 matching bases. CDR3 length: 13 amino acids. The V end lost 5 bases, the J end lost 7 bases, and 12 bases lay between the germline ends. Germline V gene lookup returns CDR1 SGHNT and CDR2 YENEEA.

This clonotype was counted once. One junction end does not reproduce the germline sequence, and a read error may be involved. The chain uses TRBV6-5 and TRBJ2-2; D unclear. The CDR3 extends over 14 amino acids. Germline lookup yields CDR1 MNHEY and CDR2 SVGAGI. CDR3 coding DNA: TGTGCCAGCAGTAGCCCCCCGAACACCGGTGAGCTGTTTTTT. Encoded protein: CASSSPPNTGELFF.

This chain links TRBV4-3 with TRBJ2-3, with D possibly TRBD2 on 5 matching bases. The CDR3 covers 18 residues. With 11 bases removed from V and 4 bases from J, the gap between germline ends came to 31 bases. CDR1 LGHNA and CDR2 YSLEER come from the germline V gene. CDR3 amino acids: CACSQVSAEATSADTQYF. The CDR3 region has the DNA TGCGCCTGTAGCCAAGTCTCGGCGGAGGCGACAAGCGCAGATACGCAGTATTTT.